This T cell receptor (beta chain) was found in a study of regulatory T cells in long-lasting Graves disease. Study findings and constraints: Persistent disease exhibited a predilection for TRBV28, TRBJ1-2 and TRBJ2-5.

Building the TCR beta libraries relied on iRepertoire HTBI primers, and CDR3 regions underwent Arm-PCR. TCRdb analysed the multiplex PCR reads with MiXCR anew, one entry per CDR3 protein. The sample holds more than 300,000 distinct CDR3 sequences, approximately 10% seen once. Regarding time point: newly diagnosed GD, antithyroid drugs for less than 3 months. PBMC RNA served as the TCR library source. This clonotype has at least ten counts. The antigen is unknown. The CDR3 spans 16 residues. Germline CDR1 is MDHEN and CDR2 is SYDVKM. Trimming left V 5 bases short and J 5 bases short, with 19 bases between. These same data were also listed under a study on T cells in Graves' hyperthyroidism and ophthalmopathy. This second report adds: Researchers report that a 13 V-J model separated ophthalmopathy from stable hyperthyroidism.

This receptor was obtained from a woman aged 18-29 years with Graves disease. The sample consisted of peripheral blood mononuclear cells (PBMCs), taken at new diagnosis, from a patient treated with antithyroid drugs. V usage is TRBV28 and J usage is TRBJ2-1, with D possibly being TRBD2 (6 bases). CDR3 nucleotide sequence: TGTGCCAGCAGTCTACTGGGGACTCCATACAACAATGAGCAGTTCTTC. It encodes CASSLLGTPYNNEQFF.